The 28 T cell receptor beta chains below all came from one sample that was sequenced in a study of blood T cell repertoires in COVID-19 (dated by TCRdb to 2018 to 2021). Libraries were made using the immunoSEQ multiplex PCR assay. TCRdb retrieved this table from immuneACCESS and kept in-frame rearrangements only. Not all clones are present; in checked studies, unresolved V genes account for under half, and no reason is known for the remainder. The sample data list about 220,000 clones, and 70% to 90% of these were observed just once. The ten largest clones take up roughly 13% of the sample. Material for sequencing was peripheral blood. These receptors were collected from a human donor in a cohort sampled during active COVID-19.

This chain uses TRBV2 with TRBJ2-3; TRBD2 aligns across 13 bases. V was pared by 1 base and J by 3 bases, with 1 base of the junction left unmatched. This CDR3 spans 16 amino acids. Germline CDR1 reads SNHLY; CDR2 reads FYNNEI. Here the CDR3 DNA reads TGTGCCAGCAGTGAAGGGGGACTAGCGGGGACAGATACGCAGTATTTT. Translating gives CASSEGGLAGTDTQYF.

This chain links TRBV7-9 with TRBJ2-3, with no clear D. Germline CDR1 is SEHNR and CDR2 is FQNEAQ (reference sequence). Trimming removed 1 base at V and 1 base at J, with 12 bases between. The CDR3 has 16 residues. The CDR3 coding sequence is TGTGCCAGCAGCTTAGGTCCGGGTGGCGGCACAGATACGCAGTATTTT. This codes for CASSLGPGGGTDTQYF. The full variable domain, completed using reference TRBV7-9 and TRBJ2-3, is DTGVSQNPRHKITKRGQNVTFRCDPISEHNRLYWYRQTLGQGPEFLTYFQNEAQLEKSRLLSDRFSAERPKGSFSTLEIQRTEQGDSAMYLCASSLGPGGGTDTQYFGPGTRLTVL.

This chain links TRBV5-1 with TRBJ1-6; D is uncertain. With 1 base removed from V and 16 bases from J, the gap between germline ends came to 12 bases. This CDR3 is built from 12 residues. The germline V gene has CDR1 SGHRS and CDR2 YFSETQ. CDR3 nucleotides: TGCGCCAGCAGCTTGAACACCCGCCATCTCCACTTT. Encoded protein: CASSLNTRHLHF.

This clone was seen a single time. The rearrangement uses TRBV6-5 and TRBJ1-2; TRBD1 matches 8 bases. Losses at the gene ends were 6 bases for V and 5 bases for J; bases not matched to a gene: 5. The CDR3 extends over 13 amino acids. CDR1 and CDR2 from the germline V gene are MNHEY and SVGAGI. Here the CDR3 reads CASSPDRVYGYTF. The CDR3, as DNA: TGTGCCAGCAGCCCGGACAGGGTTTATGGCTACACCTTC.

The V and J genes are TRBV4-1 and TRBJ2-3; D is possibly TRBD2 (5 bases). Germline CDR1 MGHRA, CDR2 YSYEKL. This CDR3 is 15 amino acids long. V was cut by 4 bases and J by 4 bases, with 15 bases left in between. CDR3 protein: CASSRGSVGADTQYF. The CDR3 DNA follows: TGCGCCAGCAGCCGGGGTAGCGTAGGCGCAGATACGCAGTATTTT.

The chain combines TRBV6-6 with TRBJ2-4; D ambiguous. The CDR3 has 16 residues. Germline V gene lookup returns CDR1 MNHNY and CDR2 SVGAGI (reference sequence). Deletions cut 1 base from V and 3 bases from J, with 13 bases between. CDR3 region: CASSYFNQAYKNIQYF. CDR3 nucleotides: TGTGCCAGCAGTTACTTCAACCAGGCCTACAAAAACATTCAGTACTTC.

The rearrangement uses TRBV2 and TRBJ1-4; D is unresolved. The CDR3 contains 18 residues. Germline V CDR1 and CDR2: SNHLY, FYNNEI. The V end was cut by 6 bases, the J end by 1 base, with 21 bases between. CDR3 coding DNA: TGTGCCAGCAGCGATCCAGCGGCAGGTGGTGGAACTAATGAAAAACTGTTTTTT. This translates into CASSDPAAGGGTNEKLFF.

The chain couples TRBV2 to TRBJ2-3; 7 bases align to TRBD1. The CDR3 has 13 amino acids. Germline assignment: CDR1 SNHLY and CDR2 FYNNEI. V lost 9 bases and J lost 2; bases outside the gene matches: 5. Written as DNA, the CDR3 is TGTGCCAGAGGACAGGCCAACACAGATACGCAGTATTTT. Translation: CARGQANTDTQYF. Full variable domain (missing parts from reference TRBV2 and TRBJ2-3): EPEVTQTPSHQVTQMGQEVILRCVPISNHLYFYWYRQILGQKVEFLVSFYNNEISEKSEIFDDQFSVERPDGSNFTLKIRSTKLEDSAMYFCARGQANTDTQYFGPGTRLTVL.

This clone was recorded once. The CDR3 loop reads CAISERREEGYEQYF. The CDR3 DNA reads as TGTGCCATCAGTGAAAGGCGGGAGGAAGGCTACGAGCAGTACTTC. The chain combines TRBV10-3 with TRBJ2-7; TRBD2 aligns across 8 bases. This CDR3 spans 15 amino acids. Germline V gene data show CDR1 as ENHRY and CDR2 as SYGVKD. The ends lost 3 bases at V and 3 bases at J; junction bases unmatched: 7.

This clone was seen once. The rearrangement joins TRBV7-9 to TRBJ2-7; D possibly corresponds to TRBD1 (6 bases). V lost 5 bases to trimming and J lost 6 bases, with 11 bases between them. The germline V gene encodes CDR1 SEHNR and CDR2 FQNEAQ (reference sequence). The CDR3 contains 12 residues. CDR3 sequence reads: CASSPSGVEQYF. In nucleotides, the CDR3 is TGTGCCAGCAGCCCGTCAGGGGTCGAGCAGTACTTC.

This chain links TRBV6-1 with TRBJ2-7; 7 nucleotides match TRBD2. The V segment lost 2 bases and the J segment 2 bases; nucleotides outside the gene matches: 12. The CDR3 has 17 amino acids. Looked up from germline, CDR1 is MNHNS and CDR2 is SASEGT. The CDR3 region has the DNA TGTGCCAGCAGTGAAATCGGCGGTCCGGGACTAACCTACGAGCAGTACTTC. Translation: CASSEIGGPGLTYEQYF.

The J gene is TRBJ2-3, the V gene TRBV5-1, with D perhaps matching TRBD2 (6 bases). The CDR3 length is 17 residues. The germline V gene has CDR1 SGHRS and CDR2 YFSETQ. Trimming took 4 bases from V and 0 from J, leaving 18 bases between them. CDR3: CASSALVSGPSTDTQYF. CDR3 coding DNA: TGCGCCAGCAGCGCGCTAGTTAGCGGCCCTAGCACAGATACGCAGTATTTT.

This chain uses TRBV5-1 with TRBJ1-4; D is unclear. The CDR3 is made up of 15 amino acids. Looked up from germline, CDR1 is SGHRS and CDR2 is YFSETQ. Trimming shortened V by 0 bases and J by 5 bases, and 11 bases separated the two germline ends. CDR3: CASSLGSGRNEKLFF. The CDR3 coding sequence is TGCGCCAGCAGCTTGGGTAGCGGGCGAAATGAAAAACTGTTTTTT.

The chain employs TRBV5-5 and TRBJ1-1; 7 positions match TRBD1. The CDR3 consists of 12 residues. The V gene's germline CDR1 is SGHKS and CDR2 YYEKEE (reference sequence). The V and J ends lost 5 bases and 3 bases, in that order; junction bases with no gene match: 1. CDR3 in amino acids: CASRQGYTEAFF. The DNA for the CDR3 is TGTGCCAGCAGACAGGGGTACACTGAAGCTTTCTTT.

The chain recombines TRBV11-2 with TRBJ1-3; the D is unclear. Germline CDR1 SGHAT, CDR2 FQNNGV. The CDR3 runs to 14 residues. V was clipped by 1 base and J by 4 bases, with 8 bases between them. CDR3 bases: TGTGCCAGCAGCTTAGCCGGGAGGGGAAACACCATATATTTT. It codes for CASSLAGRGNTIYF.

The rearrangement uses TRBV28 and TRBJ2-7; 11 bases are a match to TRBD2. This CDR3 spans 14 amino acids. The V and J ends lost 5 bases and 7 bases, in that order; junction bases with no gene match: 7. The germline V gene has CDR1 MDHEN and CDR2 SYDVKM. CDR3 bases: TGTGCCAGCAGTCTTAGCGGGAGGGTGAAAGAGCAGTACTTC. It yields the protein CASSLSGRVKEQYF.

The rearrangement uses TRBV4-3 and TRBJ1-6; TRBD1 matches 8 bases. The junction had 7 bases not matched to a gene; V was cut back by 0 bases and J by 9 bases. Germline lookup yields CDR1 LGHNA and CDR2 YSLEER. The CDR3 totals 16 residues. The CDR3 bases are TGCGCCAGCAGCCAAGATGTGGGACAGGAGGGTTCACCCCTCCACTTT. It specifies CASSQDVGQEGSPLHF.

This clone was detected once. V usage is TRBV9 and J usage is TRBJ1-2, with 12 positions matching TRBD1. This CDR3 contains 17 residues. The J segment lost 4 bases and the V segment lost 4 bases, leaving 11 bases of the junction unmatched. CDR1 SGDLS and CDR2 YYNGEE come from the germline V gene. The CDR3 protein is CASSPTFGTGGAYGYTF. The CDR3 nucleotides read TGTGCCAGCAGCCCAACCTTCGGGACAGGGGGCGCCTATGGCTACACCTTC. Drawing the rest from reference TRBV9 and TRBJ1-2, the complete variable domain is DSGVTQTPKHLITATGQRVTLRCSPRSGDLSVYWYQQSLDQGLQFLIQYYNGEERAKGNILERFSAQQFPDLHSELNLSSLELGDSALYFCASSPTFGTGGAYGYTFGSGTRLTVV.

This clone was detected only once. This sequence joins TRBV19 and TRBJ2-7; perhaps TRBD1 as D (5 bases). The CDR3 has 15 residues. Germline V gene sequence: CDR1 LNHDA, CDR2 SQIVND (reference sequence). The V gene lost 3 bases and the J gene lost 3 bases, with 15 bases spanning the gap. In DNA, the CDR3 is TGTGCCAGTAGTATCCAGGGCATTCCCCACTACGAGCAGTACTTC. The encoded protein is CASSIQGIPHYEQYF.

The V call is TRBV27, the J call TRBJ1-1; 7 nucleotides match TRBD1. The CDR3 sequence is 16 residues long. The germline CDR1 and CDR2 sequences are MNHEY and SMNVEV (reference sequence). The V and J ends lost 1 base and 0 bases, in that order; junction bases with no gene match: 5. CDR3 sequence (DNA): TGTGCCAGCAGTTTATACTCGGGACAGCTGAACACTGAAGCTTTCTTT. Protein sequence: CASSLYSGQLNTEAFF.

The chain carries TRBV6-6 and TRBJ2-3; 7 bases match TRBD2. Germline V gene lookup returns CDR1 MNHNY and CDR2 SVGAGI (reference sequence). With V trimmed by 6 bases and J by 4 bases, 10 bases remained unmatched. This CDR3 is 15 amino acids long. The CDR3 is CASSLTSRAPDTQYF. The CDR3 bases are TGTGCCAGCAGCCTGACTAGCAGGGCGCCAGATACGCAGTATTTT.

CDR3 bases: TGTGCCAGCAGTACCGGGACAGGGTTGGGGGAGCAGTACTTC. Its translation: CASSTGTGLGEQYF. The chain couples TRBV2 to TRBJ2-7; 9 positions match TRBD1. Trimming took 5 bases from V and 7 from J; bases not matched to a gene: 9. Per the germline V gene, CDR1 is SNHLY and CDR2 is FYNNEI. The CDR3 loop spans 14 amino acids.

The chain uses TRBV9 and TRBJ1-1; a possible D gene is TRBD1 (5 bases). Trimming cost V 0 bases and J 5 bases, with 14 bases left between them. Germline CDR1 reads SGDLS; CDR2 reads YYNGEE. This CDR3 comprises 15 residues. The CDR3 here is CASSVGPAGNTEAFF. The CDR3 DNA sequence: TGTGCCAGCAGCGTAGGCCCCGCAGGGAATACTGAAGCTTTCTTT.

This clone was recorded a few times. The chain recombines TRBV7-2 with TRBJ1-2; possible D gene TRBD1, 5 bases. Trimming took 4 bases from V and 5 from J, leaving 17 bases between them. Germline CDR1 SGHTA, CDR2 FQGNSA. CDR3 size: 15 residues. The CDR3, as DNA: TGTGCCAGCAGCTCCTCAGGGCATAGTTTATATGGCTACACCTTC. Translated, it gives CASSSSGHSLYGYTF. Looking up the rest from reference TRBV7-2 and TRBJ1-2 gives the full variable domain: GAGVSQSPSNKVTEKGKDVELRCDPISGHTALYWYRQSLGQGLEFLIYFQGNSAPDKSGLPSDRFSAERTGGSVSTLTIQRTQQEDSAVYLCASSSSGHSLYGYTFGSGTRLTVV.

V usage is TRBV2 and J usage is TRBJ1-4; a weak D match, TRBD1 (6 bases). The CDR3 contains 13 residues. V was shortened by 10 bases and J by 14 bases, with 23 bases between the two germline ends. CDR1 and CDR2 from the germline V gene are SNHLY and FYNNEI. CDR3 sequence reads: CAITGFEGDRLFF. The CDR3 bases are TGTGCCATTACAGGGTTCGAGGGCGATCGGCTGTTTTTT. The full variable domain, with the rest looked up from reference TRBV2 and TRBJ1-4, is EPEVTQTPSHQVTQMGQEVILRCVPISNHLYFYWYRQILGQKVEFLVSFYNNEISEKSEIFDDQFSVERPDGSNFTLKIRSTKLEDSAMYFCAITGFEGDRLFFGSGTQLSVL.

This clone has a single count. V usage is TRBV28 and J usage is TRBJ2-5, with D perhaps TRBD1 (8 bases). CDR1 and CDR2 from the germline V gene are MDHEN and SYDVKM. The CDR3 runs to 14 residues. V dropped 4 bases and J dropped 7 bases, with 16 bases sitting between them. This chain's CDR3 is CASSSTGGGVTQYF. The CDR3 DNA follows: TGTGCCAGCAGTTCAACAGGGGGGGGAGTGACCCAGTACTTC.

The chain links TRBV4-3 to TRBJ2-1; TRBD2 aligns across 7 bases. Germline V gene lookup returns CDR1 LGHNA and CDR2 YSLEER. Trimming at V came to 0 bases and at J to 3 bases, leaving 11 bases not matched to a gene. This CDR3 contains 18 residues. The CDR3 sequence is CASSQDLPAGYVYNEQFF. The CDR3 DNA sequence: TGCGCCAGCAGCCAAGATCTCCCAGCGGGGTACGTCTACAATGAGCAGTTCTTC.

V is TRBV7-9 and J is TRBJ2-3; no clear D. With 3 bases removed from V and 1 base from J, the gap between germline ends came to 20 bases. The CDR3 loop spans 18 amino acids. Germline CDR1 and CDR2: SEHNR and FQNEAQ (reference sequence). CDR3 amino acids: CASSFHLPSRLRTDTQYF. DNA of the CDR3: TGTGCCAGCAGCTTCCACTTACCTAGTCGTCTGCGCACAGATACGCAGTATTTT.